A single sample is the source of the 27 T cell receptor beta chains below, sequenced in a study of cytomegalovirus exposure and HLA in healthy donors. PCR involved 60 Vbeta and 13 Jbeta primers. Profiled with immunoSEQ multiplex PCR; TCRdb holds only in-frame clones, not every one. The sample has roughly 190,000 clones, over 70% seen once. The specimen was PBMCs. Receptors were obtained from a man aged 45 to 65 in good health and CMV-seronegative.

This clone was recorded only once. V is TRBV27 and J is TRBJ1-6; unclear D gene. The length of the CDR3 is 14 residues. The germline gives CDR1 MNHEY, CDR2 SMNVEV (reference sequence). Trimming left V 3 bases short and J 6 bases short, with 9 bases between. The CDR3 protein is CASSLGTFNSPLHF. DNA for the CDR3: TGTGCCAGCAGTTTGGGCACCTTTAATTCACCCCTCCACTTT.

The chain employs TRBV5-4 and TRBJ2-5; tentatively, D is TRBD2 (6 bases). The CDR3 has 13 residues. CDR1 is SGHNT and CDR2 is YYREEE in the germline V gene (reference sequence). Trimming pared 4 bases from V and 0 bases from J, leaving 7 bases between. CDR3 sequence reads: CASSPGDQETQYF. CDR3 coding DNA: TGTGCCAGCAGCCCGGGGGACCAAGAGACCCAGTACTTC.

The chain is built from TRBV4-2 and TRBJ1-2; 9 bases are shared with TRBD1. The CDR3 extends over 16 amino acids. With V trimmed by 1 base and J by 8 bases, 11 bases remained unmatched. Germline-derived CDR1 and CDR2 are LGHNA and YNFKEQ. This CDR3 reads CASSQGGGQGFDGYTF. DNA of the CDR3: TGTGCCAGCAGCCAAGGGGGGGGACAGGGCTTCGACGGCTACACCTTC.

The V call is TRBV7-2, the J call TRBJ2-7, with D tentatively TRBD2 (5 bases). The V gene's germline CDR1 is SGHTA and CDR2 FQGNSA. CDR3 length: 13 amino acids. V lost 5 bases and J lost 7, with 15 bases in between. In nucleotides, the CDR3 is TGTGCCAGCAGCGCCAGTCCCGAGCGGGAGCAGTACTTC. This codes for CASSASPEREQYF.

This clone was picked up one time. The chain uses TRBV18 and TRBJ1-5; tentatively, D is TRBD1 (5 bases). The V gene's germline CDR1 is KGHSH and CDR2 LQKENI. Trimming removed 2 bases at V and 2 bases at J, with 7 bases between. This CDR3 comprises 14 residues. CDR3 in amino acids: CASSPKGGNQPQHF. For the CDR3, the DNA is TGTGCCAGCTCACCAAAAGGGGGCAATCAGCCCCAGCATTTT. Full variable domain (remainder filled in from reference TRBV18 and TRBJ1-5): NAGVMQNPRHLVRRRGQEARLRCSPMKGHSHVYWYRQLPEEGLKFMVYLQKENIIDESGMPKERFSAEFPKEGPSILRIQQVVRGDSAAYFCASSPKGGNQPQHFGDGTRLSIL.

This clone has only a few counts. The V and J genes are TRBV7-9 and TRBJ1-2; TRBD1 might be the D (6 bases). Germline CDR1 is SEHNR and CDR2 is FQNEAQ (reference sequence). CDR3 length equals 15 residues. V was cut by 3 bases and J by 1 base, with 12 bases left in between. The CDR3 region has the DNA TGTGCCAGCAGCTTTGCCGGGACAAGTAACTATGGCTACACCTTC. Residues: CASSFAGTSNYGYTF. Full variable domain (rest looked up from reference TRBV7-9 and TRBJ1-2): DTGVSQNPRHKITKRGQNVTFRCDPISEHNRLYWYRQTLGQGPEFLTYFQNEAQLEKSRLLSDRFSAERPKGSFSTLEIQRTEQGDSAMYLCASSFAGTSNYGYTFGSGTRLTVV.

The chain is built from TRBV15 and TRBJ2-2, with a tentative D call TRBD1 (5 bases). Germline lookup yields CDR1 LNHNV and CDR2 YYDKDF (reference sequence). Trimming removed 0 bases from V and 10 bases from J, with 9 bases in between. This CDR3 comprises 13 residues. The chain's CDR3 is CATSRDVGQELFF. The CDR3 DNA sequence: TGTGCCACCAGCAGAGACGTGGGGCAGGAGCTGTTTTTT.

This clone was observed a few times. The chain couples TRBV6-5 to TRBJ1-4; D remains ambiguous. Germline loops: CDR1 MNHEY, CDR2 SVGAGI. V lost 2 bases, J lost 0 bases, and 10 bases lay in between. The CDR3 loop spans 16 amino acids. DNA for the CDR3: TGTGCCAGCAGTTACCAGGTGGCAACAACTAATGAAAAACTGTTTTTT. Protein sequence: CASSYQVATTNEKLFF.

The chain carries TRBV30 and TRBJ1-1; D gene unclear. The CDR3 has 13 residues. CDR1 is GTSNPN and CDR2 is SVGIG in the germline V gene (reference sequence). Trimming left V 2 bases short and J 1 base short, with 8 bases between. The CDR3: CAWSTRGNTEAFF. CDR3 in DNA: TGTGCCTGGAGTACTCGCGGGAACACTGAAGCTTTCTTT.

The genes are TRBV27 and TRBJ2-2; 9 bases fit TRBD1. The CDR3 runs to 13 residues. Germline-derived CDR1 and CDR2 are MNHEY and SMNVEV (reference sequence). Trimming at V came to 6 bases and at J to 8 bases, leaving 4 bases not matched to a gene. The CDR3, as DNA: TGTGCCAGCAGGGACAGGGGTTTGGGGGAGCTGTTTTTT. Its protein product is CASRDRGLGELFF.

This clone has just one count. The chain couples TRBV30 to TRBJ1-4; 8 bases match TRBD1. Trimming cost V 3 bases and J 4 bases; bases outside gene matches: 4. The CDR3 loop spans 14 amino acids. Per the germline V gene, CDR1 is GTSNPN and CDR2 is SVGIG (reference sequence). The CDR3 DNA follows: TGTGCCTGGAGACACACAGGGGGTAATGAAAAACTGTTTTTT. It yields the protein CAWRHTGGNEKLFF.

This CDR3 reads CASSARDRWGMNEQFF. CDR3 nucleotide sequence: TGTGCCAGCAGCGCACGAGACAGATGGGGAATGAATGAGCAGTTCTTC. The genes are TRBV9 and TRBJ2-1; weak D call: TRBD1 (5 bases). The V and J ends lost 3 bases and 7 bases respectively, with 20 bases between them. Germline V CDR1 and CDR2: SGDLS, YYNGEE. This CDR3 contains 16 residues.

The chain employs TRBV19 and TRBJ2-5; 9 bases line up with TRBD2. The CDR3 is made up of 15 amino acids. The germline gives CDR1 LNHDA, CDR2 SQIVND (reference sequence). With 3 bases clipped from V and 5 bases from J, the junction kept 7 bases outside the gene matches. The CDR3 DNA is TGTGCCAGTAGTATTGCGGGGGGGGCCGGGGAGACCCAGTACTTC. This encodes CASSIAGGAGETQYF.

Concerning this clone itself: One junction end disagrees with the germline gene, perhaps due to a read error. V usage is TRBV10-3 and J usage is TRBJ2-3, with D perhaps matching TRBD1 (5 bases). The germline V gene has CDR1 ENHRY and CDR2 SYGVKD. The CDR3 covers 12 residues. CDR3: CAISERQSESSF. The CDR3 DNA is TGTGCCATCAGTGAACGACAGTCTGAGTCCTCTTTT.

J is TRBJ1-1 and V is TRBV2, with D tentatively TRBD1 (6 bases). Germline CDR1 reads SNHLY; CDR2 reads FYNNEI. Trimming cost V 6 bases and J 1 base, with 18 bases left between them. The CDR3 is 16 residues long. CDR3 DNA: TGTGCCAGCAGGGAGAACAGGGTACTCTCGAACACTGAAGCTTTCTTT. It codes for CASRENRVLSNTEAFF.

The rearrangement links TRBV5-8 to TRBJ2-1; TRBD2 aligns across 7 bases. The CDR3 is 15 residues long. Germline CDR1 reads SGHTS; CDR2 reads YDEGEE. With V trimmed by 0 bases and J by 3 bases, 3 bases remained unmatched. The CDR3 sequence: CASSLAGRLYNEQFF. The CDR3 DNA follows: TGTGCCAGCAGCTTGGCCGGGAGGCTCTACAATGAGCAGTTCTTC.

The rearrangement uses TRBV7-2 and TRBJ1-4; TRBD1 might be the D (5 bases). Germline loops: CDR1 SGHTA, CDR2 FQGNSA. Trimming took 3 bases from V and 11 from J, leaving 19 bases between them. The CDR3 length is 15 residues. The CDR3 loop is CASSFYLQGGDKLFF. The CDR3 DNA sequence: TGTGCCAGCAGCTTCTACTTGCAGGGAGGAGATAAACTGTTTTTT.

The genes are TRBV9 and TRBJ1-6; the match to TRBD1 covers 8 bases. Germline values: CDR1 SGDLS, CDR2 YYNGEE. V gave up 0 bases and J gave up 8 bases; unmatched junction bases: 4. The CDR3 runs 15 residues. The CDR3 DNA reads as TGTGCCAGCAGCGTAGTATCGACAGGGGATTCACCCCTCCACTTT. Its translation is CASSVVSTGDSPLHF.

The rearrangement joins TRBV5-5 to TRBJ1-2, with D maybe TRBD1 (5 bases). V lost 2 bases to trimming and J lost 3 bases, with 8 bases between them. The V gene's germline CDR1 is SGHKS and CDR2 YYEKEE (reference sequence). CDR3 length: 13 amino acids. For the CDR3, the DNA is TGTGCCAGCAGCTTAGGGGCCTACTATGGCTACACCTTC. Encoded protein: CASSLGAYYGYTF.

The CDR3 is CASTEGALTDTQYF. DNA for the CDR3: TGCGCCAGCACCGAGGGGGCCCTCACAGATACGCAGTATTTT. This chain links TRBV5-1 with TRBJ2-3; 7 nucleotides match TRBD1. The CDR3 is 14 residues long. Per the germline V gene, CDR1 is SGHRS and CDR2 is YFSETQ. The ends lost 6 bases at V and 2 bases at J; junction bases unmatched: 6.

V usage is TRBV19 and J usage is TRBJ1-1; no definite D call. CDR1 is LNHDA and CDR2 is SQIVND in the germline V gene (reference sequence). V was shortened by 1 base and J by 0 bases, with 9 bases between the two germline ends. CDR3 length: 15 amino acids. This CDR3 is CASSIATGMNTEAFF. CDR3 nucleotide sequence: TGTGCCAGTAGTATAGCAACGGGGATGAACACTGAAGCTTTCTTT.

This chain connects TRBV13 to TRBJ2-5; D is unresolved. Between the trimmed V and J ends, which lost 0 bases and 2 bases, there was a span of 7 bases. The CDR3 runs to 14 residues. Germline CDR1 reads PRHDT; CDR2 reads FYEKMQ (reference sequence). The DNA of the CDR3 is TGTGCCAGCAGCTTAGGGTCCAGGCAAGAGACCCAGTACTTC. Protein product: CASSLGSRQETQYF. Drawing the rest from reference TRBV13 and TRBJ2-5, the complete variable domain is AAGVIQSPRHLIKEKRETATLKCYPIPRHDTVYWYQQGPGQDPQFLISFYEKMQSDKGSIPDRFSAQQFSDYHSELNMSSLELGDSALYFCASSLGSRQETQYFGPGTRLLVL.

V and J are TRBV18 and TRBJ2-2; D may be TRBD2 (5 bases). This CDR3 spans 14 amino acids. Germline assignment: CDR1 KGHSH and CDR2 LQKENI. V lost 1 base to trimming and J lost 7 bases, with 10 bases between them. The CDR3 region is CASSPLGSHGELFF. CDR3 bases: TGTGCCAGCTCACCACTGGGGAGTCACGGGGAGCTGTTTTTT.

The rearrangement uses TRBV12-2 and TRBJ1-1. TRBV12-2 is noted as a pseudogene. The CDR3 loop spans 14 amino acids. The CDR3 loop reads CASRYRRGRTEAFF. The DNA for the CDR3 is TGTGCAAGTCGCTACAGGCGGGGAAGGACTGAAGCTTTCTTT.

As DNA, the CDR3 is TGTGCCAGCAGCTTCGACAGGGGGCGAGGTACCGGGGAGCTGTTTTTT. Translation gives CASSFDRGRGTGELFF. The V and J genes are TRBV7-2 and TRBJ2-2; TRBD1 matches at 10 bases. The CDR3 covers 16 residues. The J segment lost 5 bases and the V segment lost 3 bases, leaving 6 bases of the junction unmatched. Germline V CDR1 and CDR2: SGHTA, FQGNSA.

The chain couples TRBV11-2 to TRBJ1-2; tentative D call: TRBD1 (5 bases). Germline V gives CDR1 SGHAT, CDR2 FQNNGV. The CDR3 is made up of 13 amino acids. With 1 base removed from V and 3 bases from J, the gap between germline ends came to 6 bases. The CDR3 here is CASSLARDYGYTF. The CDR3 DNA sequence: TGTGCCAGCAGCTTAGCCAGGGACTATGGCTACACCTTC.

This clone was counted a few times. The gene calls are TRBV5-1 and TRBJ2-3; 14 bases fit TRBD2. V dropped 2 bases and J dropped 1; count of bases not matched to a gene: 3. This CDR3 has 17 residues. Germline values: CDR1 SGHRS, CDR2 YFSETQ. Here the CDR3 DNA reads TGCGCCAGCAGCTTCCTGACTAGCGGGGGGGGCACAGATACGCAGTATTTT. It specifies CASSFLTSGGGTDTQYF.